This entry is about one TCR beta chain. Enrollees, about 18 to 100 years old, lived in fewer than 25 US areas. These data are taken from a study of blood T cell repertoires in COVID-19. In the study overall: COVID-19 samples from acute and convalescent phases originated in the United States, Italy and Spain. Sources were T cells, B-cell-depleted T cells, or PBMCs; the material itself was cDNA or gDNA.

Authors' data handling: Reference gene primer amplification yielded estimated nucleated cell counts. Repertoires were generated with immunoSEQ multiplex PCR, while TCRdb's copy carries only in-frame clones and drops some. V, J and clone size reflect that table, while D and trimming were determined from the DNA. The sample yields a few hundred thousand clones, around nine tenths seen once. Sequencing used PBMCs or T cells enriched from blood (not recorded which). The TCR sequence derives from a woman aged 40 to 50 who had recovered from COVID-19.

The CDR3 region has the DNA TGTGCCAGCACCAATACTCCTGCCTTCTACGAGCAGTACTTC. This sequence encodes CASTNTPAFYEQYF. The chain combines TRBV7-9 with TRBJ2-7; no definite D call. The CDR3 length is 14 residues. Germline CDR1 is SEHNR and CDR2 is FQNEAQ (reference sequence). The germline V and J ends were trimmed by 7 bases and 3 bases, with 16 bases remaining between them. The full variable domain, rest sourced from reference TRBV7-9 and TRBJ2-7, is DTGVSQNPRHKITKRGQNVTFRCDPISEHNRLYWYRQTLGQGPEFLTYFQNEAQLEKSRLLSDRFSAERPKGSFSTLEIQRTEQGDSAMYLCASTNTPAFYEQYFGPGTRLTVT.